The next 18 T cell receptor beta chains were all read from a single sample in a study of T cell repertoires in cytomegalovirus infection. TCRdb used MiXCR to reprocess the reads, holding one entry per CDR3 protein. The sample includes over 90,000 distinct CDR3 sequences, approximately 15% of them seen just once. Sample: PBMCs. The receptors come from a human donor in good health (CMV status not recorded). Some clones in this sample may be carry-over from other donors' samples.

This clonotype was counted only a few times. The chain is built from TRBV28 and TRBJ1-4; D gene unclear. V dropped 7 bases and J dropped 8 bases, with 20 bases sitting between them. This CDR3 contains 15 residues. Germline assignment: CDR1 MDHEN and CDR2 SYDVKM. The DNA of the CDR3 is TGTGCCAGCACCCAGTTTTTTGGGTTAACAGAAAAACTGTTTTTT. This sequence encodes CASTQFFGLTEKLFF.

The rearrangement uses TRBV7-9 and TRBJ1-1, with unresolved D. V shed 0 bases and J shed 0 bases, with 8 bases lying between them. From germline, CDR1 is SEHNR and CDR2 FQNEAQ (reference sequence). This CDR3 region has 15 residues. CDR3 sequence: CASSLARGVNTEAFF. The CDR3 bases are TGTGCCAGCAGCTTAGCTCGAGGCGTGAACACTGAAGCTTTCTTT.

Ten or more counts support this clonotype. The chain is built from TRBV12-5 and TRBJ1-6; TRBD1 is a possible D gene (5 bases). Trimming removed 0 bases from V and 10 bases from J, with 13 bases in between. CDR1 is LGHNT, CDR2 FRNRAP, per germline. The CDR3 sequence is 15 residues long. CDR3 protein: CASGLVSGVGSPLHF. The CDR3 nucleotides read TGTGCTAGTGGTTTGGTATCGGGGGTGGGATCACCCCTCCACTTT.

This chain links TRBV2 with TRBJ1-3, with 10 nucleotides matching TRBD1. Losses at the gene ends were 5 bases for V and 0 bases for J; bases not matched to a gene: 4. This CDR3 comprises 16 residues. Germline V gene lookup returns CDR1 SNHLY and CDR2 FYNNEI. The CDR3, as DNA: TGTGCCAGCAGTTGGACAGGGGGTGACTCTGGAAACACCATATATTTT. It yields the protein CASSWTGGDSGNTIYF.

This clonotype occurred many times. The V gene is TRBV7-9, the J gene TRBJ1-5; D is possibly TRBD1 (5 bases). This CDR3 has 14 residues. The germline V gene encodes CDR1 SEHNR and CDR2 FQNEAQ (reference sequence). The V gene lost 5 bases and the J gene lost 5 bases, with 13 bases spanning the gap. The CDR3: CASSLDKGDQPQHF. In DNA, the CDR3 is TGTGCCAGCAGCCTGGACAAGGGTGATCAGCCCCAGCATTTT.

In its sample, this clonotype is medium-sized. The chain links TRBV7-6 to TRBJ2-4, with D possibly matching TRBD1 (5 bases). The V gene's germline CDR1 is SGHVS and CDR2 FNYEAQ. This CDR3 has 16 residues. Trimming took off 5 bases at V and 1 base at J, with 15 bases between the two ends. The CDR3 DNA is TGTGCCAGCAGCCCCGGGCCGTACAGGGCCAAAAACATTCAGTACTTC. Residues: CASSPGPYRAKNIQYF. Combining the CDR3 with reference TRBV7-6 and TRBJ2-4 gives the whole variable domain GAGVSQSPRYKVTKRGQDVALRCDPISGHVSLYWYRQALGQGPEFLTYFNYEAQQDKSGLPNDRFSAERPEGSISTLTIQRTEQRDSAMYRCASSPGPYRAKNIQYFGAGTRLSVL.

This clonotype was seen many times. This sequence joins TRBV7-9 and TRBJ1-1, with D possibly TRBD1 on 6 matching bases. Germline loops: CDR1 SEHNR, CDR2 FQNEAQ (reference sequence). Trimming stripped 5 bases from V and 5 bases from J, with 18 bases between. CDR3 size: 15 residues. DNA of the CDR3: TGTGCCAGCAGCCCAGGGGATTCGAGTAGGACTGAAGCTTTCTTT. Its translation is CASSPGDSSRTEAFF.

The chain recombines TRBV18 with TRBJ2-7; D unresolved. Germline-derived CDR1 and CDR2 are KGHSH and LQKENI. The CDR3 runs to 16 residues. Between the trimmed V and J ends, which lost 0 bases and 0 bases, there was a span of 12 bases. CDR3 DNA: TGTGCCAGCTCACCACCGTCGGGTTCAGACTCCTACGAGCAGTACTTC. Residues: CASSPPSGSDSYEQYF.

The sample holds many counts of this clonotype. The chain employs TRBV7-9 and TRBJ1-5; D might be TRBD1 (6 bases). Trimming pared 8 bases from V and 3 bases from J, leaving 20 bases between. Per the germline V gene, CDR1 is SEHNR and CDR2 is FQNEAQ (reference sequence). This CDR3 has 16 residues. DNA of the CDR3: TGTGCCAGCCCCTCCAAGCTACACAGGGTCAATCAGCCCCAGCATTTT. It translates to CASPSKLHRVNQPQHF.

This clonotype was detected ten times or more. This chain's CDR3 is CASSPRLAGGSSGANVLTF. The DNA of the CDR3 is TGTGCCAGCAGCCCCAGACTAGCGGGGGGGAGCTCTGGGGCCAACGTCCTGACTTTC. The chain uses TRBV11-2 and TRBJ2-6; 14 bases line up with TRBD2. The junction had 6 bases not matched to a gene; V was cut back by 5 bases and J by 0 bases. The length of the CDR3 is 19 residues. Germline CDR1 reads SGHAT; CDR2 reads FQNNGV.

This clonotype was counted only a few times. The DNA of the CDR3 is TGCAGTGCTAGTGGGACAGGGGTACCCACAGATACGCAGTATTTT. It specifies CSASGTGVPTDTQYF. The chain links TRBV20-1 to TRBJ2-3, with 10 bases lining up with TRBD1. Germline CDR1 and CDR2: DFQATT and SNEGSKA (reference sequence). The CDR3 consists of 15 residues. Trimming cost V 3 bases and J 2 bases; bases outside gene matches: 5.

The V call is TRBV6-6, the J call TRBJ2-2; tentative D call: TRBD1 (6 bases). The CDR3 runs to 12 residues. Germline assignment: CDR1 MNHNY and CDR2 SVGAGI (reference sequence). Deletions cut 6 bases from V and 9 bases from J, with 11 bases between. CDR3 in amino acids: CASRLQGRELFF. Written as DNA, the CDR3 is TGTGCCAGCAGACTACAGGGAAGGGAGCTGTTTTTT.

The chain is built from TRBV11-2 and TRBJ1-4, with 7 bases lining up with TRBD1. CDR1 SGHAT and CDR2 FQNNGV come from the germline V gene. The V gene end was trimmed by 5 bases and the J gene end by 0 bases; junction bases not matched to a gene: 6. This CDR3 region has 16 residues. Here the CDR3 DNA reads TGTGCCAGCAGCCCCACCGGGACAGCAACTAATGAAAAACTGTTTTTT. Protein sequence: CASSPTGTATNEKLFF.

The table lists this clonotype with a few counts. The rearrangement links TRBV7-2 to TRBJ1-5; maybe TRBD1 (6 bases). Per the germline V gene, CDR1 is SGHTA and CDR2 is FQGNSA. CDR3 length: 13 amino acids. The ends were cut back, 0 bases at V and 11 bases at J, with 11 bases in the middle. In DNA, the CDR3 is TGTGCCAGCAGCTTAGCGGGGGCTGGAGCCCAGCATTTT. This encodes CASSLAGAGAQHF.

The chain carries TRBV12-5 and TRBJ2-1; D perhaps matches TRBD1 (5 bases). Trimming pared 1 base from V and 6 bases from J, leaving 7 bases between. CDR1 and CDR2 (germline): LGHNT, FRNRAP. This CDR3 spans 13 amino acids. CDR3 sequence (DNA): TGTGCTAGTGGTTTGGCAGGGATCAATGAGCAGTTCTTC. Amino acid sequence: CASGLAGINEQFF.

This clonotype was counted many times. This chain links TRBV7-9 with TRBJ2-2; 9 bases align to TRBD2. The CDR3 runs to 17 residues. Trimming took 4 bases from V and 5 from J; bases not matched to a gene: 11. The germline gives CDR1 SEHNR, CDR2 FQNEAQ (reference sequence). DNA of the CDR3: TGTGCCAGCAGCTCCACAGGCTCTAGCGGGGTGACCGGGGAGCTGTTTTTT. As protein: CASSSTGSSGVTGELFF.

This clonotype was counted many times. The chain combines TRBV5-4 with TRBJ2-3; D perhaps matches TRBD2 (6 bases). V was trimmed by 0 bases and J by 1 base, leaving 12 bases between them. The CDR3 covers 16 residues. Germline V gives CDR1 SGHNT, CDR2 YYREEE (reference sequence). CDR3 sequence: CASSLAGGVGTDTQYF. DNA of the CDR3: TGTGCCAGCAGCTTGGCCGGGGGAGTAGGCACAGATACGCAGTATTTT.

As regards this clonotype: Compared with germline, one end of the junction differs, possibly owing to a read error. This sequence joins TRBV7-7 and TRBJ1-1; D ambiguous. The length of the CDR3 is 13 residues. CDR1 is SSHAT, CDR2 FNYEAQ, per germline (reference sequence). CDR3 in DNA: TGTGCTAGCAGCTTACAAATGAACACTGAAGCTTTCTTT. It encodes CASSLQMNTEAFF. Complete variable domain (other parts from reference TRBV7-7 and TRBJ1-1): GAGVSQSPRYKVTKRGQDVTLRCDPISSHATLYWYQQALGQGPEFLTYFNYEAQPDKSGLPSDRFSAERPEGSISTLTIQRTEQRDSAMYRCASSLQMNTEAFFGQGTRLTVV.